What follows describes a single T cell receptor (beta chain). Its antigen remains unidentified. The PCR used 60 Vbeta and 13 Jbeta primers. This table comes from immunoSEQ multiplex PCR, and its TCRdb copy is limited to in-frame clones, with some not included. The sample includes over 200,000 clones, 82% seen only once; the top ten take approximately 6%. The length of the CDR3 is 14 residues. The V and J ends lost 0 bases and 4 bases respectively, with 11 bases between them. Per the germline V gene, CDR1 is GTSNPN and CDR2 is SVGIG (reference sequence). The record originates from a study of cytomegalovirus exposure and HLA in healthy donors. General study results and limits: Earlier analysis found most TCR beta V segments productive about 90% or about 30% of the time. Accurate prediction of most subjects' HLA-A and HLA-B alleles from TCR beta sequences was reported.

The receptor's source is a man aged 35-49 years in good health and CMV-seropositive. The V and J genes are TRBV30 and TRBJ2-3; tentatively, D is TRBD1 (5 bases). Sequenced input: PBMCs. For the CDR3, the DNA is TGTGCCTGGAGTGTGTTAGGGGCCCCAGATACGCAGTATTTT. Protein sequence: CAWSVLGAPDTQYF. Drawing the rest from reference TRBV30 and TRBJ2-3, the complete variable domain is SQTIHQWPATLVQPVGSPLSLECTVEGTSNPNLYWYRQAAGRGLQLLFYSVGIGQISSEVPQNLSASRPQDRQFILSSKKLLLSDSGFYLCAWSVLGAPDTQYFGPGTRLTVL.